This T cell receptor beta chain was recorded in a study of blood T cell repertoires in COVID-19 (dated by TCRdb to 2020 to 2021). Some background on the complete study: Collaborator samples came from the United States, Italy and Spain and covered acute and convalescent phases of COVID-19. The repertoires were released in a freely available public database intended as a resource for research on the immune response to SARS-CoV-2. The sample metadata nearly always contained a de-identified subject ID, COVID-19 status, age in years and sex. Where available, HLA class I and class II types were taken from metadata supplied by the sample provider and were not determined by assay-based typing. Samples were obtained from the ongoing ImmuneRACE study (first 160 participants) and from about 1,300 subjects provided by 6 global collaborators. The prospective study material was composed of cDNA or gDNA derived from T cells, B-cell-depleted T cells, or PBMCs. Subjects who had been exposed to COVID-19, were actively infected with it, or had recovered from it provided the deeply sampled blood TCRbeta repertoires that made up the dataset. Study-wide conclusions, independent of this receptor: The amount of clinical and demographic metadata varied by source and participant and was provided uncurated.

Collaborating institutions collected whole blood in K2EDTA tubes following their own protocols. For TCRbeta analysis, collaborator samples were shipped as frozen whole blood, as isolated PBMCs, or as DNA extracted from either sample type. TCRbeta CDR3 regions were amplified from genomic DNA by means of the immunoSEQ Assay, a bias-controlled multiplex PCR. In the source study's methods: The number of nucleated cells in each sample was estimated by amplification of reference gene primers within the assay. To quantify the absolute abundance of each unique TCRbeta CDR3 rearrangement, sequence reads were collapsed and filtered. For each sample, productive Simpson clonality was calculated as the square root of Simpson's diversity index over productive rearrangements. The table comes from immuneACCESS by way of TCRdb, which keeps in-frame sequences with V and J called. Part of the clones is missing from these tables; in studies checked, under half for an unresolved V gene and the rest for unknown reasons. V, J and clone size are those of that table, while D and trimming were read from the DNA. This sample comprises over 65,000 clones, about nine tenths of them detected only once. Clones ranked in the top ten supply under 0.8% of the sample.

The CDR3 contains 12 residues, cysteine and phenylalanine counted. Just the 36-base CDR3 DNA is kept, in frame starting at base 1. V is shortened by 4 bases, J by 10 bases, and the region joining them spans 8 bases. CDR1 and CDR2, per the germline V gene (reference sequence), are SEHNR and FQNEAQ. As regards this clone: It has no known antigen specificity. No much larger clone is present one base from it, and per-base qualities are unavailable.

This clonotype was sampled from a woman aged 80 or older with acute or convalescent COVID-19. Sequencing was done on a sample of peripheral blood. The rearrangement combines TRBV7-9 with TRBJ1-6, with no confidently assigned D gene. The nucleotides read TGTGCCAGCAGCTCACGCTACTCACCCCTCCACTTT. This sequence encodes CASSSRYSPLHF.